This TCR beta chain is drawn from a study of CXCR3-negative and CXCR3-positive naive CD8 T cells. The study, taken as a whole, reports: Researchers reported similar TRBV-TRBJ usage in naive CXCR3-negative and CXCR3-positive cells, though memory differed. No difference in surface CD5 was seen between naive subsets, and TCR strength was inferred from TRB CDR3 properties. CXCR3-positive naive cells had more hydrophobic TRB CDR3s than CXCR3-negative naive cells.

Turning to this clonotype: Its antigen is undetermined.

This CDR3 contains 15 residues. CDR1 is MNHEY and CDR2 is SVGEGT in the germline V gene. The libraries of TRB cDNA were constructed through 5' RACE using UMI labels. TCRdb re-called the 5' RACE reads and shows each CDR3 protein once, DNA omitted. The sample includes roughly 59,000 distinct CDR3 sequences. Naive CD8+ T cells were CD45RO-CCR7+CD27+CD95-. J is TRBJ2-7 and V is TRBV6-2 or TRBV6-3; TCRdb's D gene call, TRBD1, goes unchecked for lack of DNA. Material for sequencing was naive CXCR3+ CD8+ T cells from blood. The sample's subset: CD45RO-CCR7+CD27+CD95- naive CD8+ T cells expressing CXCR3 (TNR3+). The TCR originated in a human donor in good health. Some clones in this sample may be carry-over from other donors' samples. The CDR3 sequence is CASNKGQGVAYEQYF.